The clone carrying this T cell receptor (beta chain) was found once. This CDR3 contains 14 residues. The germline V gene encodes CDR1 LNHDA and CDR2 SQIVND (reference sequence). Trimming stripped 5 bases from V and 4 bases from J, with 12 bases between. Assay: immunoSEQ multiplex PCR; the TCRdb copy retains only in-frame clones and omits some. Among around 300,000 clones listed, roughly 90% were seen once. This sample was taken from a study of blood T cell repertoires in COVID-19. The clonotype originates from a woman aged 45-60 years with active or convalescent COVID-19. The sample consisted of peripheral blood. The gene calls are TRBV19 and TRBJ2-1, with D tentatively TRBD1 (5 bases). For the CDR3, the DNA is TGTGCCAGTAGTCAGGGAACTGGGTACAATGAGCAGTTCTTC. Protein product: CASSQGTGYNEQFF.